The clone carrying this T cell receptor (beta chain) was counted only a few times. Its target is not known. The library targeted TCRbeta and was prepared with unique molecular identifiers. TCRdb fed the PCR reads into MiXCR, producing one record per CDR3 protein. The data hold fewer than 700,000 distinct CDR3 sequences, with 10% to 15% observed a single time. Trimming took off 5 bases at V and 1 base at J, with 12 bases between the two ends. This CDR3 is built from 15 residues. The data belong to a study of T-cell reconstitution after alpha-beta-depleted transplantation in children. Study results and caveats: Expanded graft clones numbering several hundred reportedly gave rise to alpha-beta T cells about two months after transplant. T-cell counts and diversity at one year post-transplant came mainly from newly produced T cells.

The origin of this receptor is a male patient aged 10-17 years who had a stem cell transplant for acute myeloid leukemia, so the T cells may come from the graft donor. This sample comprised PBMCs, mostly from graft donor cells, obtained 360 days after TCRalphabeta/CD19-depleted stem cell transplant. The rearrangement joins TRBV12-3 or TRBV12-4 to TRBJ2-4, with D possibly TRBD1 on 6 matching bases. DNA of the CDR3: TGTGCCAGCAGTCTCACAGGGTCGGCCAAAAACATTCAGTACTTC. Translated, it gives CASSLTGSAKNIQYF.